This section outlines one T cell receptor (beta chain) sequence together with its context. Antigen: not known. This sample was included in a study of beta chain features in type 1 diabetes. Study summary: The patient and healthy donor groups were comparable for age, gender and cell yields. The study, taken as a whole, reports: In comparison with healthy donors, patients had naive, central memory and Treg TCRB repertoires that appeared more similar. For Type 1 diabetes patients, all four CD4+ subsets carried TCRB CDR3s that were moderately but significantly shorter. When VDJ junctions were examined, type 1 diabetes patients showed fewer insertions and more deletions.

cDNA synthesis used the whole RNA isolate, giving expressed TCRB sequences. Profiling relied on immunoSEQ multiplex PCR, and the TCRdb table lists in-frame clones only, not all of them. The table shows about 280,000 clones, with over 14% occurring only once. CDR1 is SNHLY, CDR2 FYNNEI, per germline. The V gene end was trimmed by 4 bases and the J gene end by 4 bases; junction bases not matched to a gene: 14. The CDR3 runs 18 residues. Post-sort purity exceeded 95% for all sorted populations. The chain couples TRBV2 to TRBJ2-3; 10 positions match TRBD2. This sequence was found in a man between 18 and 35 years old with type 1 diabetes. The sequenced sample was naive CD4+ T cells from blood. The CDR3 protein is CASSAKRGGLLLPDTQYF. The CDR3 DNA sequence: TGTGCCAGCAGTGCTAAGCGGGGGGGCCTCTTGCTTCCAGATACGCAGTATTTT.